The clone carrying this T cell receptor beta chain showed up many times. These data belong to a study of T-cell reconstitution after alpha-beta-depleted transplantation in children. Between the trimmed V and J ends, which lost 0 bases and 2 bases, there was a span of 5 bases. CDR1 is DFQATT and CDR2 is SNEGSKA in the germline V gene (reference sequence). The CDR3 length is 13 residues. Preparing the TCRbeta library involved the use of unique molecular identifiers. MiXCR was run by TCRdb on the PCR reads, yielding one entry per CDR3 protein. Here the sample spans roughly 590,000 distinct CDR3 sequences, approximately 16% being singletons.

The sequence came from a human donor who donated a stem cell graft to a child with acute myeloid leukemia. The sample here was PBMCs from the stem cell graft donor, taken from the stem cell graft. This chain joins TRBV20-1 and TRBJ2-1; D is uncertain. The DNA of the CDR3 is TGCAGTGCTAGAGATGGGCCCTACAATGAGCAGTTCTTC. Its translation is CSARDGPYNEQFF.